Below are 11 T cell receptor beta chains sequenced from a single sample in a study of T-cell memory formation after mild COVID-19. TCRdb ran MiXCR on the 5' RACE reads and lists one entry per CDR3 protein. Found here are hundreds of thousands of distinct CDR3 sequences, around a quarter of them singletons; the top ten hold under 15%. Sequenced material: PBMCs or a T cell subset sorted from them (not recorded which). The receptors come from an adult woman who had mild COVID-19 (a few samples of this study predate the infection). Cell type and time point are not known.

This clonotype turned up a few times. The genes are TRBV10-3 and TRBJ2-3; no clear D gene. The CDR3 consists of 12 residues. V was shortened by 6 bases and J by 4 bases, with 8 bases between the two germline ends. CDR1 ENHRY and CDR2 SYGVKD come from the germline V gene. The CDR3 loop reads CAIRDQADTQYF. The CDR3 bases are TGTGCCATCAGGGACCAGGCAGATACGCAGTATTTT.

This rearrangement joins TRBV5-1 to TRBJ2-3, with 13 bases lining up with TRBD2. The ends lost 4 bases at V and 2 bases at J; junction bases unmatched: 4. Germline loops: CDR1 SGHRS, CDR2 YFSETQ. The CDR3 consists of 16 residues. This CDR3 is CASSPGTSGDTDTQYF. The CDR3 coding sequence is TGCGCCAGCAGCCCCGGGACTAGCGGGGACACAGATACGCAGTATTTT.

The chain joins TRBV15 to TRBJ1-2; 7 bases are shared with TRBD1. The length of the CDR3 is 13 residues. J was trimmed by 6 bases and V by 0 bases; bases with no gene match: 1. Germline V CDR1 and CDR2: LNHNV, YYDKDF (reference sequence). CDR3 coding DNA: TGTGCCACCAGCAGAGAAGGGGGCGATGGCTACACCTTC. Translation gives CATSREGGDGYTF.

The genes are TRBV7-8 and TRBJ2-5; possibly TRBD1 for D (6 bases). CDR3 length equals 15 residues. Germline loops: CDR1 SGHVS, CDR2 FQNEAQ. V was shortened by 4 bases and J by 1 base, with 13 bases between the two germline ends. The CDR3 reads CASSWAGALQETQYF. The CDR3 DNA reads TGTGCCAGCAGCTGGGCAGGGGCCCTCCAAGAGACCCAGTACTTC.

The chain joins TRBV7-3 to TRBJ2-7; D might be TRBD2 (5 bases). The V gene's germline CDR1 is SGHTA and CDR2 FQGTGA. V lost 4 bases, J lost 4 bases, and 11 bases lay in between. CDR3 size: 13 residues. This chain's CDR3 is CASSSGVGYEQYF. Written as DNA, the CDR3 is TGTGCCAGCAGCTCCGGGGTGGGGTACGAGCAGTACTTC.

This chain uses TRBV12-3 or TRBV12-4 with TRBJ2-7, with 15 bases lining up with TRBD2. V gave up 5 bases and J gave up 5 bases; unmatched junction bases: 4. The CDR3 runs 15 residues. The CDR3 nucleotides read TGTGCCAGCAGTAGACGGACTAGCGGGGGGGACGAGCAGTACTTC. This translates into CASSRRTSGGDEQYF.

This clonotype has just a few counts. The chain joins TRBV7-9 to TRBJ2-5; D is perhaps TRBD1 or TRBD2 (5 bases each). Germline V lookup: CDR1 SEHNR, CDR2 FQNEAQ (reference sequence). Deletions cut 7 bases from V and 7 bases from J, with 19 bases between. The CDR3 sequence is 14 residues long. CDR3 protein: CASKKGEGLGTQYF. The CDR3 DNA sequence: TGTGCCAGCAAGAAGGGTGAGGGGCTCGGGACCCAGTACTTC.

The table lists this clonotype with a few counts. The rearrangement joins TRBV7-9 to TRBJ1-5, with D tentatively TRBD1 (5 bases). V was cut by 5 bases and J by 4 bases, with 15 bases left in between. The CDR3 runs 15 residues. Germline CDR1 and CDR2: SEHNR and FQNEAQ (reference sequence). CDR3 residues: CASSQAGAGNQPQHF. The CDR3 DNA sequence: TGTGCCAGCAGCCAGGCTGGGGCCGGTAATCAGCCCCAGCATTTT.

This clonotype was counted between two and nine times. The rearrangement uses TRBV7-6 and TRBJ2-4; 10 bases fit TRBD1. J gave up 13 bases and V 1 base, and 4 bases lay outside the gene matches. CDR1 SGHVS and CDR2 FNYEAQ come from the germline V gene. The CDR3 loop spans 13 amino acids. CDR3 sequence (DNA): TGTGCCAGCAGCTTAGGGACAGGGGGTCCGCAGTACTTC. Translated: CASSLGTGGPQYF.

This clonotype occurred once. The rearrangement joins TRBV4-3 to TRBJ1-1, with D tentatively TRBD1 (5 bases). CDR3 length equals 13 residues. Trimming removed 5 bases at V and 5 bases at J, with 12 bases between. Germline CDR1 reads LGHNA; CDR2 reads YSLEER. This CDR3 is CASSATVSTEAFF. The CDR3 DNA reads TGCGCCAGCAGCGCGACAGTGTCGACTGAAGCTTTCTTT.

This sequence joins TRBV6-6 and TRBJ2-1; 8 bases map to TRBD2. The germline V gene encodes CDR1 MNHNY and CDR2 SVGAGI (reference sequence). The CDR3 contains 15 residues. Trimming removed 10 bases from V and 6 bases from J; junction bases left unmatched: 14. CDR3 bases: TGTGCCATCCGACCGGGGGGGGGCCTAGGCAATGAGCAGTTCTTC. It yields the protein CAIRPGGGLGNEQFF.